This TCR beta chain came from a study of human T cells and chemical hapten exposure. There are a few counts of this clonotype. The time point here: patch test 3, about 24 weeks after DPC sensitization. Treatment described: therapeutic diphenylcyclopropenone sensitization with weekly scalp DPC. The CDR3 runs to 17 residues. Germline V gives CDR1 MNHEY, CDR2 SMNVEV (reference sequence). After removal of 6 bases from V and 0 bases from J, the junction contained 10 bases not matched to a gene. TCRdb processed the RACE reads anew with MiXCR; each CDR3 protein has one entry. Counted here are some 96,000 distinct CDR3 sequences, less than 35% occurring once; the ten biggest clones make up about a tenth.

This chain joins TRBV27 and TRBJ2-5; 10 positions match TRBD1. The sequenced sample was whole blood, obtained in connection with sensitization to the hapten diphenylcyclopropenone (DPC). The sequence was obtained from a man in his forties or fifties with alopecia areata. Some clones in this sample may be carry-over from other donors' samples. For the CDR3, the DNA is TGTGCCAGCAGCCCATTGACCGGGACAGGGGACCAAGAGACCCAGTACTTC. Protein: CASSPLTGTGDQETQYF.